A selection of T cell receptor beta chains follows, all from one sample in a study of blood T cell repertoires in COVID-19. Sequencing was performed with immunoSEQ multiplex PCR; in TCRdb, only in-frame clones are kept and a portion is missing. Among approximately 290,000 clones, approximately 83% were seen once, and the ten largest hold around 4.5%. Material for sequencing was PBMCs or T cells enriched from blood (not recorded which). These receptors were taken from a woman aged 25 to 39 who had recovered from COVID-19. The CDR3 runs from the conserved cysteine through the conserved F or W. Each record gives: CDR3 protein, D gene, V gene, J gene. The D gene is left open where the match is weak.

CDR3: CASSLAYVGRVDGYTF
D: .
V: TRBV7-6
J: TRBJ1-2

CDR3: CASSSGTSGRSRTDTQYF
D: TRBD2
V: TRBV19
J: TRBJ2-3

CDR3: CATSDLRGTEAFF
D: .
V: TRBV24-1
J: TRBJ1-1

CDR3: CASSIEGNYGYTF
D: .
V: TRBV6-5
J: TRBJ1-2

CDR3: CASSPRGTTSTDTQYF
D: .
V: TRBV9
J: TRBJ2-3

CDR3: CASSLWPQQTGGYQPQHF
D: TRBD1
V: TRBV28
J: TRBJ1-5

CDR3: CASSPPGLGNYEQYF
D: TRBD2
V: TRBV18
J: TRBJ2-7

CDR3: CASGGVPWDEKLFF
D: .
V: TRBV28
J: TRBJ1-4

CDR3: CASSPLWWLGGTSDYNEQFF
D: TRBD2
V: TRBV9
J: TRBJ2-1

CDR3: CASSVGVVGELFF
D: .
V: TRBV2
J: TRBJ2-2

CDR3: CASSHFYRETDTQYF
D: .
V: TRBV4-1
J: TRBJ2-3

CDR3: CSGSVYTEAFF
D: .
V: TRBV20-1
J: TRBJ1-1

CDR3: CATSDPGAADYGYTF
D: .
V: TRBV24-1
J: TRBJ1-2

CDR3: CASSRRDRGSYNSPLHF
D: TRBD1
V: TRBV11-2
J: TRBJ1-6

CDR3: CASSQDPVAPYEQYF
D: .
V: TRBV4-1
J: TRBJ2-7

CDR3: CASSSSPGQAVNGELFF
D: TRBD1
V: TRBV5-1
J: TRBJ2-2

CDR3: CASSGRLEVTYNEQFF
D: .
V: TRBV7-9
J: TRBJ2-1

CDR3: CASTHIISGSNTQYF
D: .
V: TRBV5-4
J: TRBJ2-3

CDR3: CASSSTGAEAFF
D: .
V: TRBV3-1/TRBV3-2
J: TRBJ1-1

CDR3: CASISMGSAGTEYSPLHF
D: .
V: TRBV28
J: TRBJ1-6

CDR3: CASRPSRISYEQYF
D: .
V: TRBV27
J: TRBJ2-7

CDR3: CASSLRLAGVNEQFF
D: TRBD2
V: TRBV7-3
J: TRBJ2-1

CDR3: CASSSDPGQAKGTEAFF
D: TRBD1
V: TRBV7-9
J: TRBJ1-1

CDR3: CASSRHPKGFLSGANVLTF
D: .
V: TRBV9
J: TRBJ2-6

CDR3: CASSLEWGAYNEQFF
D: .
V: TRBV7-8
J: TRBJ2-1

CDR3: CASRWDRDPGNTIYF
D: TRBD1
V: TRBV19
J: TRBJ1-3

CDR3: CASSQSGTSGVYPSTDTQYF
D: TRBD2
V: TRBV3-1/TRBV3-2
J: TRBJ2-3

CDR3: CASSPDRNYGYTF
D: TRBD1
V: TRBV5-6
J: TRBJ1-2

CDR3: CASSLKRQAEAFF
D: .
V: TRBV7-3
J: TRBJ1-1

CDR3: CASSVATGGGTDTQYF
D: TRBD1
V: TRBV9
J: TRBJ2-3

CDR3: CASSLRGNEQFF
D: .
V: TRBV28
J: TRBJ2-1

CDR3: CASSTPGVREQYF
D: .
V: TRBV28
J: TRBJ2-7

CDR3: CASSHGGSTEAFF
D: .
V: TRBV3-1/TRBV3-2
J: TRBJ1-1

CDR3: CASSIDSSRGNTEAFF
D: .
V: TRBV19
J: TRBJ1-1

CDR3: CASSPIKGGLSYGYTF
D: .
V: TRBV7-9
J: TRBJ1-2

CDR3: CASSGNGDEQFF
D: .
V: TRBV5-1
J: TRBJ2-1

CDR3: CASSASQRGAYEQYF
D: .
V: TRBV2
J: TRBJ2-7

CDR3: CASSFRLAGDVGNEQFF
D: TRBD2
V: TRBV5-5
J: TRBJ2-1

CDR3: CASSLGQGNTEAFF
D: TRBD1
V: TRBV18
J: TRBJ1-1

CDR3: CASGRTGDYGYTF
D: TRBD1
V: TRBV12-5
J: TRBJ1-2

CDR3: CASNPTGTSYGYTF
D: TRBD1
V: TRBV9
J: TRBJ1-2

CDR3: CASLNSVEANEQFF
D: .
V: TRBV5-1
J: TRBJ2-1

CDR3: CAISESDSGGDQPQHF
D: .
V: TRBV10-3
J: TRBJ1-5